This T cell receptor (beta chain) stems from a study of molecular identifiers for immune sequencing clone quantification. TCRdb reanalysed the PCR reads using MiXCR and keeps one entry per CDR3 protein. Of 85,000 to 95,000 distinct CDR3 sequences listed, roughly 19% are singletons. General study findings and limits: For effector cells, clones above 20 RNA copies held over 98% of molecules; for naive cells, under 1%.

RNA fractions of 10%, 30% or 50% and about 19,000 to 1,100,000 sorted cells were the source of naive CD8 libraries. CD8+CD4-CCR7+CD45RA+ sorting gave the naive CD8 T cells. V lost 4 bases to trimming and J lost 2 bases, with 12 bases between them. CDR3 length: 15 amino acids. Germline V gives CDR1 SGHTA, CDR2 FQGTGA. There are many counts of this clonotype. Its antigen is still unknown. The source material was naive CD8+ T cells from blood, with Jurkat cell RNA spiked in. Regarding subset: FACS-sorted CD8+CD4-CCR7+CD45RA+ naive T cells. The gene calls are TRBV7-3 and TRBJ2-1, with D possibly being TRBD2 (5 bases). The TCR originated in a human donor in good health. Some libraries in this study had Jurkat cell RNA spiked in. Here the CDR3 reads CASSSLGVPYNEQFF. As DNA, the CDR3 is TGTGCCAGCAGCTCTCTGGGAGTTCCCTACAATGAGCAGTTCTTC.